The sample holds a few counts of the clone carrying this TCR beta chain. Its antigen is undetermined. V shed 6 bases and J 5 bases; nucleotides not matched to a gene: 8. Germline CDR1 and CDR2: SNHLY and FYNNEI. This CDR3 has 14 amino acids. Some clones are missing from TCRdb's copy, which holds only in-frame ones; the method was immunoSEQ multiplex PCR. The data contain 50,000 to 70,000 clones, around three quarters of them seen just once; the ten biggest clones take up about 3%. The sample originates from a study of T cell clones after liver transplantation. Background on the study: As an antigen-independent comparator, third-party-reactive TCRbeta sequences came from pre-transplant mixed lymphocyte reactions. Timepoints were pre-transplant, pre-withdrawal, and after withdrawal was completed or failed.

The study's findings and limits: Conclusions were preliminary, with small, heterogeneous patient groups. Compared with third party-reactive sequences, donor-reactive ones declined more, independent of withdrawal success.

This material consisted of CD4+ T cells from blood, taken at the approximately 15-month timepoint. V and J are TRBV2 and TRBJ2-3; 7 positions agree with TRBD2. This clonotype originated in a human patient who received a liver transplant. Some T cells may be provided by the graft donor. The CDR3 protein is CASRRAGRRDTQYF. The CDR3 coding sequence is TGTGCCAGCAGAAGAGCGGGACGGCGAGATACGCAGTATTTT. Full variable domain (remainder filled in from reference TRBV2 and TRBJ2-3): EPEVTQTPSHQVTQMGQEVILRCVPISNHLYFYWYRQILGQKVEFLVSFYNNEISEKSEIFDDQFSVERPDGSNFTLKIRSTKLEDSAMYFCASRRAGRRDTQYFGPGTRLTVL.